The rows below give T cell receptor beta chains drawn from one sample of a study of T cell responses to AZD1222 COVID-19 vaccine. The protocol was immunoSEQ multiplex PCR, while the TCRdb copy is restricted to in-frame clones and leaves out a portion. The data hold around 150,000 clones, with 80% to 95% observed a single time. Here the sequenced sample was peripheral blood, taken on day 0 of AZD1222 vaccination. The origin of the receptors is an adult in good health. CDR3s include the opening cysteine and the closing phenylalanine or tryptophan. A D gene is named only where the DNA matches it firmly. Clone sizes are given selectively: once, few, many, or a class where the clone is expanded.

D gene | J gene | clone size | V gene | CDR3 DNA | CDR3 protein
TRBD1 | TRBJ2-1 | . | TRBV28 | TGTGCCAGCAGTTTTTCTCCGGGACAGGGGGAGGATGAGCAGTTCTTC | CASSFSPGQGEDEQFF
TRBD1 | TRBJ1-6 | . | TRBV19 | TGTGCCAGTAGGGGATCGGACAGGGGAAATTCACCCCTCCACTTT | CASRGSDRGNSPLHF
TRBD2 | TRBJ2-3 | . | TRBV5-6 | TGTGCCAGCAGCCCCGGGACTAGCGGGGGGAGAAGCACAGATACGCAGTATTTT | CASSPGTSGGRSTDTQYF
. | TRBJ1-5 | . | TRBV30 | TGTGCCTGGAGTACTTATTATAGCAATCAGCCCCAGCATTTT | CAWSTYYSNQPQHF
TRBD2 | TRBJ2-7 | . | TRBV5-1 | TGCGCCAGCAGCTTGGCGGCTAGCGGGAGTGTCGAGCAGTACTTC | CASSLAASGSVEQYF
. | TRBJ2-3 | . | TRBV21-1 | TGTGCCAGCAGCCGGGACAGGGGGACCCCAGATACGCAGTATTTT | CASSRDRGTPDTQYF
. | TRBJ1-2 | . | TRBV11-2 | TGTGCCAGCAGCTTAGCAGGGATAGGGAACTATGGCTACACCTTC | CASSLAGIGNYGYTF
. | TRBJ2-2 | . | TRBV7-2 | TGTGCCAGCAGCTTAGAGGGGATGGGGACCGGGGAGCTGTTTTTT | CASSLEGMGTGELFF
TRBD1 | TRBJ1-1 | . | TRBV5-4 | TGTGCCAGCAGCTTACAGGGGGTGAACACTGAAGCTTTCTTT | CASSLQGVNTEAFF
TRBD2 | TRBJ2-7 | . | TRBV10-1 | TGCGCCAGCAGTGAGCGATTACCGGGAGGGGACGAGCAGTACTTC | CASSERLPGGDEQYF
. | TRBJ1-1 | . | TRBV19 | TGTGCCAGTAGTAGAGGTTACACTGAAGCTTTCTTT | CASSRGYTEAFF
. | TRBJ2-3 | . | TRBV3-1/TRBV3-2 | TGTGCCAGCAACGGAGGAGATACGCAGTATTTT | CASNGGDTQYF
. | TRBJ2-1 | once | TRBV2 | TGTGCCAGCAGTGAAGCGGGAAGGGTTATGGGTGAGCAGTTCTTC | CASSEAGRVMGEQFF
TRBD2 | TRBJ2-1 | . | TRBV28 | TGTGCCAGCAGCCGCGGACTAGCGGGAGGCAATGAGCAGTTCTTC | CASSRGLAGGNEQFF
. | TRBJ2-7 | once | TRBV7-2 | TGTGCCAGCAGCCAAACAGGGTCCGGCGAGCAGTACTTC | CASSQTGSGEQYF
. | TRBJ1-2 | . | TRBV6-5 | TGTGCCAGCAGTTACTCATTGGCAGAAAGCTATGGCTACACCTTC | CASSYSLAESYGYTF
. | TRBJ1-6 | . | TRBV5-1 | TGCGCCAGCAGCTCTTCAGGTACCTCGAATCCCCTCCACTTT | CASSSSGTSNPLHF
. | TRBJ1-1 | once | TRBV19 | TGTGCCAGTAGGACTCCAACAGGGTTGAACACTGAAGCTTTCTTT | CASRTPTGLNTEAFF
TRBD1 | TRBJ1-1 | . | TRBV6-2/TRBV6-3 | TGTGCCAGCAGTACCCGCTGGGGACAGGGCAGCACTGAAGCTTTCTTT | CASSTRWGQGSTEAFF
TRBD1 | TRBJ1-1 | . | TRBV5-4 | TGTGCCAGCAGCTTGAATTCAGGGGGCACTGAAGCTTTCTTT | CASSLNSGGTEAFF
. | TRBJ2-2 | . | TRBV29-1 | TGCAGCGTGCCGGGGATTAACACCGGGGAGCTGTTTTTT | CSVPGINTGELFF
TRBD2 | TRBJ2-5 | . | TRBV14 | TGTGCCAGCAGCCCCGGACTAGCGGGGGCCGTGTGGACCCAGTACTTC | CASSPGLAGAVWTQYF
TRBD1 | TRBJ1-1 | once | TRBV10-2 | TGCGCCAGCAGGTCGACAGGGTCGGGTTCGGACACTGAAGCTTTCTTT | CASRSTGSGSDTEAFF
. | TRBJ2-2 | . | TRBV10-2 | TGCGCCAGCAGTGAGGGGGGCACCGGGGAGCTGTTTTTT | CASSEGGTGELFF
. | TRBJ2-5 | once | TRBV7-7 | TGTGCTAGCAGCGCGGTTGGAGGGGGCGGAGAGACCCAGTACTTC | CASSAVGGGGETQYF
. | TRBJ2-2 | . | TRBV7-3 | TGTGCCAGCAGCTGGATTGCCGGGGGGGAGCTGTTTTTT | CASSWIAGGELFF
. | TRBJ1-5 | . | TRBV4-3 | TGCGCCAGCAGCCAGTCCAGGGGTTCTCGCCAGCCCCAGCATTTT | CASSQSRGSRQPQHF
. | TRBJ2-3 | . | TRBV15 | TGTGCCACCAGCAGAGACCTCTCTTTTTCGGATACGCAGTATTTT | CATSRDLSFSDTQYF
. | TRBJ2-1 | few | TRBV7-2 | TGTGCCGAAGGGCTGTACAATGAGCAGTTCTTC | CAEGLYNEQFF
. | TRBJ1-3 | few | TRBV4-2 | TGTGCCAGCAGCCAAGATCTAACCCTGAGCTCTGGAAACACCATATATTTT | CASSQDLTLSSGNTIYF
. | TRBJ1-2 | . | TRBV10-3 | TGTGCCATCAGTGAGTCGGGGGGCTATGGCTACACCTTC | CAISESGGYGYTF
TRBD1 | TRBJ1-2 | . | TRBV10-3 | TGTGCCATCAGGGGACAGGGGGACTATGGCTACACCTTC | CAIRGQGDYGYTF
. | TRBJ2-6 | . | TRBV6-5 | TGTGCCAGCAGTTACTCGGACTCTGGGGCCAACGTCCTGACTTTC | CASSYSDSGANVLTF
. | TRBJ1-2 | . | TRBV6-5 | TGTGCCAGCAGTCTCTACAGGCTTCTTCGGGATGGCTACACCTTC | CASSLYRLLRDGYTF
. | TRBJ2-5 | . | TRBV10-1 | TGCGCCAGCTGTAGCGACCAGTACTTC | CASCSDQYF
. | TRBJ1-2 | . | TRBV4-1 | TGCGCCAGCAGCCAAGGTGTCATGACGGGTGATGGCTACACCTTC | CASSQGVMTGDGYTF
. | TRBJ1-4 | . | TRBV28 | TGTGCCAGCAGTTTATTCCTAAGGCCGAGACAAGGGGTGAAACTGTTTTTT | CASSLFLRPRQGVKLFF
TRBD1 | TRBJ2-7 | once | TRBV7-9 | TGTGCCAGCAGCTTATCTCGAATGGGACAGGCCTTTCGCGAGCAGTACTTC | CASSLSRMGQAFREQYF
. | TRBJ2-2 | . | TRBV2 | TGTGCCAGCAGTAGGGACACCACCGGGGAGCTGTTTTTT | CASSRDTTGELFF
. | TRBJ1-3 | . | TRBV14 | TGTGCCAGCAGCCAAGAGGGCATCTACTCTGGAAACACCATATATTTT | CASSQEGIYSGNTIYF
. | TRBJ1-6 | . | TRBV7-2 | TGTGCCAGCAGCACCCGTGGGAGTATTGTTTCACCCCTCCACTTT | CASSTRGSIVSPLHF
. | TRBJ1-5 | once | TRBV30 | TGTGCCTGGAGCGTCCGCGGAAGTCCCGGGACCCCCCAGCATTTT | CAWSVRGSPGTPQHF
. | TRBJ1-2 | . | TRBV5-8 | TGTGCCAGCAGCTTGCCAGGGAATTACTATGGCTACACCTTC | CASSLPGNYYGYTF
. | TRBJ2-3 | . | TRBV28 | TGTGCCAGCAGCGCCGGACCACGCCGGGATACGCAGTATTTT | CASSAGPRRDTQYF
. | TRBJ1-2 | . | TRBV5-6 | TGTGCCAGCACGGCGCCGGGCTATGATGGCTACACCTTC | CASTAPGYDGYTF
TRBD1 | TRBJ1-3 | . | TRBV3-1/TRBV3-2 | TGTGCCAGCAGCCAAGGACAGGGACCTGGAAACACCATATATTTT | CASSQGQGPGNTIYF
TRBD2 | TRBJ2-5 | . | TRBV3-1/TRBV3-2 | TGTGCCAGCAGCCAAGAAAATAGCGGGAAAAAGACCCAGTACTTC | CASSQENSGKKTQYF
. | TRBJ1-6 | . | TRBV5-1 | TGCGCCAGCAGCTGGGATACAGGGTTAAACTCACCCCTCCACTTT | CASSWDTGLNSPLHF
. | TRBJ1-6 | medium-sized | TRBV4-3 | TGCGCCAGCAGCCAAGAAGGGGGGGAATCCCTCCACTTT | CASSQEGGESLHF